This record looks at one T cell receptor (beta chain) sequence and its context. The antigen remains undetermined. Germline V gene data show CDR1 as SGHRS and CDR2 as YFSETQ. The CDR3 runs to 12 residues. V lost 0 bases and J lost 5, with 0 bases in between. This entry comes from a study of T cells in localized non-small cell lung cancer. The data were produced by immunoSEQ multiplex PCR, yet TCRdb's version contains in-frame clones alone and is incomplete. Among around 50,000 clones listed, around 83% were seen once. Regarding the study as a whole: Median approximately 50 top-100 tumor clones were shared with paired adjacent lung.

The chain is built from TRBV5-1 and TRBJ1-6; unclear D gene. The sample here was PBMCs, taken before any cancer treatment. This TCR was recovered from a man between 40 and 70 years old with stage II lung adenocarcinoma. The CDR3 nucleotides are TGCGCCAGCAGCTTGGATAATTCACCCCTCCACTTT. This gives the protein CASSLDNSPLHF.